The present entry profiles one TCR beta chain with its context. Its antigen is not identified. In germline, CDR1 is ENHRY, CDR2 SYGVKD. The ends were cut back, 3 bases at V and 1 base at J, with 13 bases in the middle. The CDR3 contains 16 residues. This entry belongs to a study of post-analysis software for immune sequencing data. Study-wide findings and caveats: F-measure co-clustering was strong for batch-matched samples. The normalized Chao1 diversity of multiple sclerosis patients was significantly lower than that of controls. Controls had lower frequencies than patients of about 5 TRBV segments, which included TRBV5-6, TRBV5-1 and TRBV20-1.

Researchers reported that TCR beta cDNA libraries carried unique molecular identifiers. Yield was roughly 500,000 cDNA molecules from 1 to 10 million T cells. Each CDR3 protein is one row after TCRdb ran MiXCR on the PCR reads. The sample gives 750,000 to 950,000 distinct CDR3 sequences, approximately 50% of which show up once; 4.6% is in the top ten. The rearrangement uses TRBV10-3 and TRBJ2-1; D is perhaps TRBD1 (6 bases). Sequencing was performed on blood. This TCR was recovered from a girl between 10 and 17 years old with multiple sclerosis. The CDR3 DNA is TGTGCCATCAGTGACCCGATAGGGGGTTCCTACAATGAGCAGTTCTTC. Protein sequence: CAISDPIGGSYNEQFF.